The entry below gives a single TCR beta chain sequence along with its context. No antigen is known for it. Trimming at V came to 4 bases and at J to 6 bases, leaving 0 bases not matched to a gene. CDR1 and CDR2 (germline): SQVTM, ANQGSEA. The CDR3 is made up of 12 amino acids. The sample comes from a study of molecular identifiers for immune sequencing clone quantification. TCRdb recomputed calls from the PCR reads with MiXCR, one row per CDR3 protein. The data show tens of thousands of distinct CDR3 sequences, more than 35% seen once. When naive CD8 T cells were sorted, they were gated as CD8+CD4-CCR7+CD45RA+. Study results and limitations: Shared barcodes on identical TCR molecules could underestimate the sizes of highly expanded clones.

The source is a human donor in good health. Some libraries in this study had Jurkat cell RNA spiked in. Sequenced input: naive CD8+ T cells from blood, with Jurkat cell RNA spiked in. Described subset: FACS-sorted CD8+CD4-CCR7+CD45RA+ naive T cells. The genes are TRBV29-1 and TRBJ2-2; 9 positions match TRBD1. CDR3 sequence reads: CSVGTGAGELFF. The CDR3 nucleotides are TGCAGCGTTGGGACAGGGGCCGGGGAGCTGTTTTTT.